This record concerns one TCR beta chain sequence. Its antigen is currently unknown. Germline values: CDR1 SGHDT, CDR2 YYEEEE. V dropped 2 bases and J dropped 5 bases, with 8 bases sitting between them. The CDR3 is 14 residues long. Using unique molecular identifiers, the investigators prepared the TCRbeta library. A single record per CDR3 protein comes from TCRdb applying MiXCR to the PCR reads. The sample holds roughly 310,000 distinct CDR3 sequences, roughly 25% seen once. These data come from a study of T-cell reconstitution after alpha-beta-depleted transplantation in children. Study-level findings and limits: Several hundred rapidly expanded clones from non-depleted graft cells reportedly supplied alpha-beta T cells about two months post-transplant.

The source material was PBMCs, mostly from graft donor cells, sampled 180 days after TCRalphabeta/CD19-depleted stem cell transplant. V usage is TRBV5-6 and J usage is TRBJ2-6; D is unclear. This receptor was identified in a male patient younger than 18 who had a stem cell transplant for acute lymphoblastic leukemia, so the T cells may come from the graft donor. For the CDR3, the DNA is TGTGCCAGCAGCTTAACCGCCCGGGCCAACGTCCTGACTTTC. Amino acids: CASSLTARANVLTF.